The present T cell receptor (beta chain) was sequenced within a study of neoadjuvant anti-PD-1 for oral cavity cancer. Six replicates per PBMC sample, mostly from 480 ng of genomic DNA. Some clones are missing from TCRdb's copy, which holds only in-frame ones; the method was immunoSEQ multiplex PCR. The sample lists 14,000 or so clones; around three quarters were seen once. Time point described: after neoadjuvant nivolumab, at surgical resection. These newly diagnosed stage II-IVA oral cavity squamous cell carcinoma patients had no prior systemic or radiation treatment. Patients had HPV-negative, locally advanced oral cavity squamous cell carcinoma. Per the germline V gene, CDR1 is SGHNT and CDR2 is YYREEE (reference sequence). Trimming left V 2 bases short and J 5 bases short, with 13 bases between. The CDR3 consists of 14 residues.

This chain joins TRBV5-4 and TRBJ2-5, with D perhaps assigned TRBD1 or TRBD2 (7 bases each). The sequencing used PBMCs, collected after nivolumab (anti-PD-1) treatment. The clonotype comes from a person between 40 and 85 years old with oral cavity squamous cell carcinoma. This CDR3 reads CASSLTGEGETQYF. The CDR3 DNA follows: TGTGCCAGCAGCTTAACAGGGGAGGGGGAGACCCAGTACTTC. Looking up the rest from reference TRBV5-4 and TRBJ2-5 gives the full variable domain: ETGVTQSPTHLIKTRGQQVTLRCSSQSGHNTVSWYQQALGQGPQFIFQYYREEENGRGNFPPRFSGLQFPNYSSELNVNALELDDSALYLCASSLTGEGETQYFGPGTRLLVL.